One T cell receptor beta chain is described in this entry. This record belongs to a study of OX40 agonist ivuxolimab in advanced cancers. Profiling relied on immunoSEQ multiplex PCR, and the TCRdb table lists in-frame clones only, not all of them. The sample contains around 80,000 clones, more than 80% of which appear only once. Sequencing was performed on CD4+ or CD8+ T cells sorted from blood, taken in a trial of the OX40 agonist ivuxolimab. The source of this sequence is an adult with an advanced solid tumor such as melanoma, head and neck, liver or kidney cancer.

The CDR3 sequence is CASTRLGGFNQPQHF. CDR3 in DNA: TGTGCCAGCACCCGGCTCGGAGGGTTCAATCAGCCCCAGCATTTT. V gene TRBV28 combines with J gene TRBJ1-5; no definite D call. CDR1 MDHEN and CDR2 SYDVKM come from the germline V gene. The CDR3 runs 15 residues. The V end was cut by 7 bases, the J end by 3 bases, with 16 bases between. The full variable domain, its missing parts supplied by reference TRBV28 and TRBJ1-5, is DVKVTQSSRYLVKRTGEKVFLECVQDMDHENMFWYRQDPGLGLRLIYFSYDVKMKEKGDIPEGYSVSREKKERFSLILESASTNQTSMYLCASTRLGGFNQPQHFGDGTRLSIL.